The 22 T cell receptor beta chains below come from one sample, sequenced in a study of OX40 agonist ivuxolimab in advanced cancers. Generated by immunoSEQ multiplex PCR, the TCRdb table keeps only in-frame clones and is missing some. This table holds 90,000 to 100,000 clones, approximately 94% found once. The source was CD4+ or CD8+ T cells sorted from blood, collected in a trial of the OX40 agonist ivuxolimab. Every receptor here comes from an adult with an advanced solid tumor such as melanoma, head and neck, liver or kidney cancer.

The J gene is TRBJ2-7, the V gene TRBV4-1, with D perhaps matching TRBD2 (6 bases). Germline V CDR1 and CDR2: MGHRA, YSYEKL. V was cut by 1 base and J by 1 base, with 11 bases left in between. The CDR3 consists of 15 residues. As DNA, the CDR3 is TGCGCCAGCAGCCAAGTCGGGAGAGGGTCCTACGAGCAGTACTTC. This encodes CASSQVGRGSYEQYF.

The chain uses TRBV6-1 and TRBJ2-7; D is unclear. The CDR3 is 13 amino acids. Germline CDR1 and CDR2: MNHNS and SASEGT. Trimming removed 8 bases from V and 7 bases from J, with 18 bases in between. DNA of the CDR3: TGTGCCAGCGCTTCCGGAGTAGGGTTTGAGCAGTACTTC. Protein: CASASGVGFEQYF.

This chain connects TRBV15 to TRBJ2-5; D not resolved. There are 11 residues in the CDR3. Germline assignment: CDR1 LNHNV and CDR2 YYDKDF (reference sequence). The V end lost 2 bases, the J end lost 4 bases, and 2 bases lay between the germline ends. The CDR3 sequence: CATSRSETQYF. Here the CDR3 DNA reads TGTGCCACCAGCAGATCAGAGACCCAGTACTTC.

V gene TRBV4-3 combines with J gene TRBJ2-1; no definite D call. There are 16 residues in the CDR3. The V gene's germline CDR1 is LGHNA and CDR2 YSLEER. V gave up 5 bases and J gave up 0 bases, with 14 bases separating them. The CDR3, as DNA: TGCGCCAGCAGCGGTCGGTCAGGCCGCTCCTACAATGAGCAGTTCTTC. This translates into CASSGRSGRSYNEQFF.

In DNA, the CDR3 is TGTGCTAGTGGGGGGAGCACCGGGGAGCTGTTTTTT. Protein product: CASGGSTGELFF. The chain has TRBV12-5 and TRBJ2-2; perhaps TRBD2 as D (5 bases). Germline-derived CDR1 and CDR2 are LGHNT and FRNRAP. This CDR3 region has 12 residues. Trimming cost V 6 bases and J 4 bases, with 6 bases left between them.

This clone was observed once. The chain recombines TRBV7-3 with TRBJ2-7; perhaps D is TRBD1 or TRBD2 (6 bases each). V lost 2 bases to trimming and J lost 6 bases, with 17 bases between them. Germline V gene sequence: CDR1 SGHTA, CDR2 FQGTGA. The CDR3 covers 15 residues. CDR3 residues: CASSLEGGDKREQYF. For the CDR3, the DNA is TGTGCCAGCAGCTTAGAGGGCGGGGACAAACGCGAGCAGTACTTC.

V gene TRBV6-1 combines with J gene TRBJ2-7, with D possibly being TRBD2 (6 bases). The CDR3 runs 13 residues. V lost 11 bases and J lost 4, with 18 bases in between. The germline CDR1 and CDR2 sequences are MNHNS and SASEGT. The CDR3 bases are TGTGCCGGAGGTGGCGGGACCGTTTACGAGCAGTACTTC. The encoded protein is CAGGGGTVYEQYF.

The V call is TRBV7-6, the J call TRBJ2-5; 8 bases are shared with TRBD2. The germline CDR1 and CDR2 sequences are SGHVS and FNYEAQ. The J segment lost 1 base and the V segment lost 2 bases, leaving 3 bases of the junction unmatched. The CDR3 consists of 15 residues. The CDR3 is CASSLSGRAQETQYF. The CDR3, as DNA: TGTGCCAGCAGCTTATCCGGGAGGGCCCAAGAGACCCAGTACTTC. Full variable domain (missing parts from reference TRBV7-6 and TRBJ2-5): GAGVSQSPRYKVTKRGQDVALRCDPISGHVSLYWYRQALGQGPEFLTYFNYEAQQDKSGLPNDRFSAERPEGSISTLTIQRTEQRDSAMYRCASSLSGRAQETQYFGPGTRLLVL.

The chain uses TRBV5-8 and TRBJ1-5; 8 nucleotides agree with TRBD1. The germline V gene has CDR1 SGHTS and CDR2 YDEGEE. This CDR3 region has 15 residues. V trimming: 5 bases; J trimming: 0 bases; junction bases outside the gene matches: 4. This CDR3 reads CASRLQGDSNQPQHF. The CDR3 bases are TGTGCCAGCAGACTACAGGGGGATAGCAATCAGCCCCAGCATTTT. Full variable domain (remainder filled in from reference TRBV5-8 and TRBJ1-5): EAGVTQSPTHLIKTRGQQATLRCSPISGHTSVYWYQQALGLGLQFLLWYDEGEERNRGNFPPRFSGRQFPNYSSELNVNALELEDSALYLCASRLQGDSNQPQHFGDGTRLSIL.

The chain joins TRBV19 to TRBJ2-1, with a weak D call TRBD2 (5 bases). Trimming cost V 4 bases and J 0 bases, with 10 bases left between them. The CDR3 length is 15 residues. The germline CDR1 and CDR2 sequences are LNHDA and SQIVND (reference sequence). The DNA for the CDR3 is TGTGCCAGTAGTACGTCGGGGAGCTCCTACAATGAGCAGTTCTTC. Protein: CASSTSGSSYNEQFF. Supplemented by reference TRBV19 and TRBJ2-1, the full variable domain reads DGGITQSPKYLFRKEGQNVTLSCEQNLNHDAMYWYRQDPGQGLRLIYYSQIVNDFQKGDIAEGYSVSREKKESFPLTVTSAQKNPTAFYLCASSTSGSSYNEQFFGPGTRLTVL.

This clone has just one count. One junction end does not reproduce the germline sequence, and a read error may be involved. The chain joins TRBV18 to TRBJ2-1; 10 nucleotides agree with TRBD2. CDR1 KGHSH and CDR2 LQKENI come from the germline V gene. This CDR3 spans 16 amino acids. CDR3 sequence reads: CASSAPLAGVDNEQFF. The DNA of the CDR3 is TGTGCCAGCTCAGCACCGCTAGCGGGGGTAGACAATGAGCAGTTCTTC.

This chain's CDR3 is CASSVGQGSYNEQFF. Written as DNA, the CDR3 is TGTGCCAGCAGCGTTGGACAGGGATCCTACAATGAGCAGTTCTTC. The chain joins TRBV9 to TRBJ2-1; 8 bases match TRBD1. The CDR3 is 15 residues long. Germline CDR1 SGDLS, CDR2 YYNGEE. The V and J ends lost 2 bases and 1 base, in that order; junction bases with no gene match: 2.

The rearrangement joins TRBV6-5 to TRBJ2-5; D gene uncertain. Matching the DNA end better, TRBJ2-7 makes the J call doubtful. The V gene's germline CDR1 is MNHEY and CDR2 SVGAGI. CDR3 size: 13 residues. The CDR3 loop reads CASSDTGNYEQYF. The CDR3 region has the DNA TGTGCCAGCAGTGATACCGGAAACTACGAGCAGTACTTC.

The chain couples TRBV28 to TRBJ2-1, with D uncertain. The V gene lost 6 bases and the J gene lost 0 bases, with 15 bases spanning the gap. The V gene's germline CDR1 is MDHEN and CDR2 SYDVKM. The CDR3 consists of 16 residues. This CDR3 reads CASSHKTEISYNEQFF. The CDR3 nucleotides are TGTGCCAGCAGCCACAAGACCGAAATCTCCTACAATGAGCAGTTCTTC.

For the CDR3, the DNA is TGTGCCACCAGCAGAGGGGGAGGGGGACTGGAAACCGACCCCTACAATGAGCAGTTCTTC. Residues: CATSRGGGGLETDPYNEQFF. The V call is TRBV15, the J call TRBJ2-1; D possibly corresponds to TRBD2 (7 bases). The CDR3 has 20 residues. CDR1 and CDR2 (germline): LNHNV, YYDKDF (reference sequence). V lost 1 base, J lost 2 bases, and 24 bases lay in between.

This sequence joins TRBV5-6 and TRBJ2-1, with 10 bases aligning to TRBD1. The junction had 6 bases not matched to a gene; V was cut back by 2 bases and J by 10 bases. CDR1 and CDR2 from the germline V gene are SGHDT and YYEEEE. The CDR3 runs 14 residues. The CDR3 spells CASSFRDRGEEQFF. The CDR3 nucleotides are TGTGCCAGCAGCTTCCGGGACAGGGGTGAAGAGCAGTTCTTC.

The rearrangement uses TRBV7-9 and TRBJ2-5; 8 bases map to TRBD2. This CDR3 has 14 amino acids. CDR1 and CDR2 from the germline V gene are SEHNR and FQNEAQ (reference sequence). V was pared by 5 bases and J by 2 bases, with 4 bases of the junction left unmatched. The CDR3 sequence: CASSNGGVQETQYF. Here the CDR3 DNA reads TGTGCCAGCAGCAACGGGGGGGTACAAGAGACCCAGTACTTC.

The rearrangement links TRBV27 to TRBJ2-2; TRBD2 agrees at 7 bases. The CDR3 totals 14 residues. The germline V gene has CDR1 MNHEY and CDR2 SMNVEV (reference sequence). V lost 3 bases and J lost 4; bases outside the gene matches: 2. CDR3 sequence (DNA): TGTGCCAGCAGTTTGCCGGGGGGCACCGGGGAGCTGTTTTTT. It yields the protein CASSLPGGTGELFF.

The CDR3: CATSRSGTGVNEQFF. CDR3 DNA: TGTGCCACCAGCAGATCCGGGACAGGGGTAAATGAGCAGTTCTTC. The genes are TRBV15 and TRBJ2-1, with TRBD1 matching 10 bases. The CDR3 consists of 15 residues. Trimming removed 2 bases from V and 7 bases from J; junction bases left unmatched: 5. Germline V gene data show CDR1 as LNHNV and CDR2 as YYDKDF (reference sequence).

This sequence joins TRBV29-1 and TRBJ1-4; possibly TRBD1 for D (5 bases). Germline loops: CDR1 SQVTM, CDR2 ANQGSEA. CDR3 length: 12 residues. The CDR3 region has the DNA TGCAGTGCGATACGGGGCGGCGAAAAACTGTTTTTT. The encoded protein is CSAIRGGEKLFF.

The J gene is TRBJ2-7, the V gene TRBV4-2; D not certain. Deletions cut 1 base from V and 0 bases from J, with 7 bases between. Germline values: CDR1 LGHNA, CDR2 YNFKEQ. The CDR3 runs 14 residues. CDR3 DNA: TGTGCCAGCAGCCAAGTCGGGTCCTCCTACGAGCAGTACTTC. Its translation is CASSQVGSSYEQYF.

The chain recombines TRBV5-1 with TRBJ2-7; D not certain. CDR1 SGHRS and CDR2 YFSETQ come from the germline V gene. CDR3 length equals 13 residues. V shed 1 base and J shed 0 bases, with 5 bases lying between them. The CDR3 spells CASSLPSSYEQYF. CDR3 sequence (DNA): TGCGCCAGCAGCTTGCCTAGCTCCTACGAGCAGTACTTC.